This note documents a single T cell receptor (beta chain) sequence. Its specificity is unknown. This record comes from a study of radiation and T cells in renal cell carcinoma. Study results and caveats: Without pretreatment biopsies, baseline tumor clonotype presence was undetermined.

Time point denoted: blood 2 weeks post-SBRT. Described treatment: 15 Gy SBRT to primary tumor, nephrectomy 4 weeks later. The tumor was a clear cell renal cell carcinoma. Only in-frame clones appear in the TCRdb table, and some are missing; sequencing was by immunoSEQ multiplex PCR. The sample lists about 130,000 clones, around 80% occurring once. Germline V gene data show CDR1 as SGDLS and CDR2 as YYNGEE. The CDR3 consists of 18 residues. V gave up 4 bases and J gave up 0 bases, with 20 bases separating them. The sample here was blood, taken from a patient whose treatment included radiotherapy and nephrectomy. This sequence joins TRBV9 and TRBJ1-3; a weak D match, TRBD1 (5 bases). This receptor was identified in a man between 50 and 59 years old with renal cell carcinoma. The CDR3 protein is CASSTTSISGFSGNTIYF. CDR3 nucleotide sequence: TGTGCCAGCAGCACTACCTCAATATCAGGGTTCTCTGGAAACACCATATATTTT.